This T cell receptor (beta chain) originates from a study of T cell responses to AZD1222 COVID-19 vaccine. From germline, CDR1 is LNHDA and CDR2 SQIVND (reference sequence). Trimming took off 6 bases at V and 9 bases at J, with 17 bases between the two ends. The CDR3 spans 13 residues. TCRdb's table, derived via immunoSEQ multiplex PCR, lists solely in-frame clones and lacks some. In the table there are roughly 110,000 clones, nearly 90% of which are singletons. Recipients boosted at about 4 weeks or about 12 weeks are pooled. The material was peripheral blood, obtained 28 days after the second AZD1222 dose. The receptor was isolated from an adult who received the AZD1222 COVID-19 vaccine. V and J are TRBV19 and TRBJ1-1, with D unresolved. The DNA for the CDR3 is TGTGCCAGTAGGCTCGTCTACGGCAGCAAAGCTTTCTTT. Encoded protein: CASRLVYGSKAFF. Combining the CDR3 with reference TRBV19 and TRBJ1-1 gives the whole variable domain DGGITQSPKYLFRKEGQNVTLSCEQNLNHDAMYWYRQDPGQGLRLIYYSQIVNDFQKGDIAEGYSVSREKKESFPLTVTSAQKNPTAFYLCASRLVYGSKAFFGQGTRLTVV.